The entry that follows covers one T cell receptor beta chain sequence. Its antigen is still unknown. No clone much larger than this one lies a single base away; base qualities are absent. V loses 5 bases at its end and J loses 5 bases; junction bases beyond the gene matches: 11. From the cysteine through the phenylalanine, the CDR3 covers 14 amino acids. The only DNA kept is the CDR3, 42 bases in frame from the first base. Reading the germline V gene gives CDR1 SQVTM and CDR2 ANQGSEA. The library was produced with RACE. The instrument was a NextSeq 500. Library preparation attached unique molecular identifiers to individual cDNA molecules for quantitative, reproducible TCR counting. From each blood RNA sample, both TCR alpha and TCR beta chains were sequenced. The authors' analysis ran thus. The median number of TCRs per sample was some 100,000, ranging from 23,224 to 690,600. The Decombinator software suite was used to annotate the V, J and CDR3 of the TCR reads. For the PS versus PT1 abundance plots, all samples were subsampled to the same number of TCRs (28,000). Expanded TCRs were defined as absent before sensitization and observed at least eight times at the 2-week time point. Using fastp at Q25 and MiXCR, TCRdb reprocessed the public reads and kept productive beta chains. Every entry covers one CDR3 protein and lists the most common genes and DNA from its rows. For this entry, the V and J calls and clone size follow TCRdb and not the study's own pipeline. This sample has 270,000 or so distinct CDR3 sequences in its table, and around 7% of those were observed once. In total, the top ten clones hold 1.2% of the sample.

This sample's time point label indicates: pre-sensitization, week 0. According to the study, the label for this sample's treatment or condition signals: therapeutic diphenylcyclopropenone sensitization with weekly scalp DPC. At every patch-test visit, the blood draw took place before the patch test was put on. Patients were eligible if aged 18 to 70, diagnosed with alopecia and judged suitable for DPC therapy, and pregnant patients were excluded. Unfractionated whole blood was collected in Tempus Blood RNA tubes, and total RNA was extracted from that blood. This record belongs to a study of human T cells and chemical hapten exposure (dated by TCRdb to the early 2020s). General notes on the study: For sensitization, 2% DPC in acetone was applied to a roughly 2 cm by roughly 2 cm area of upper inner arm skin. Throughout the approximately 23-week study period, patients were also given weekly therapeutic DPC doses on the scalp. Patch testing was performed on the upper back with Finn chambers containing 0.01% DPC, and the patch tests were scored after 6 days according to International Contact Dermatitis Research Group standards. Alopecia areata with under or over 50% scalp involvement, alopecia totalis and alopecia universalis were represented in the patient cohort, which was mostly female. Libraries were pooled for sequencing, and variation in per-sample TCR yields was attributed mainly to small differences in library volumes within the pool. In alopecia patients, the study followed how the peripheral blood TCR repertoire changed in vivo over primary and secondary sensitization to diphenylcyclopropenone (DPC), a hapten. Blood was sampled from patients pre-sensitization (week 0) and at 2, 6 and about 24 weeks after DPC sensitization. Blood for TCR sequencing was provided by twenty-nine alopecia patients at one to four time points (pre-sensitization, 2, 6 and 24 weeks). The full study reports these points: No change with DPC sensitization was found in the number of TCRs above 1 in 1000 frequency, and no evidence of global repertoire structure alterations was found. A positive correlation was found between the number of PT1 expanded TCRs and patch test score, with significance reached at thresholds 8, 16 and 32 but not 4. Alopecia, a presumed autoimmune disease, was present in all patients, so the immune response of the patients might differ from that of healthy individuals. Compared with pre-sensitization or healthy control sets, expanded TCRs formed significantly more large CDR3 similarity clusters, which is consistent with antigen-driven responses. Repeated subsampling changed both the strength of the expansion versus patch-test correlation and the threshold at which the correlation became significant.

Sequenced material: whole blood, taken in connection with sensitization to the hapten diphenylcyclopropenone (DPC). This receptor was taken from a man younger than 35 with alopecia areata. Some clones in this sample may be carry-over from other donors' samples. This chain joins TRBV29-1 to TRBJ2-5; TRBD1 fits 7 bases in the junction. The DNA reads TGCAGCGTTCCTCCAGGGGGTTCTCCGGAGACCCAGTACTTC. It encodes CSVPPGGSPETQYF.